This entry is about one T cell receptor (beta chain). This entry comes from a study of blood T cells in healthy people across ages. In germline, CDR1 is SGHTA, CDR2 FQGNSA. V gave up 5 bases and J gave up 4 bases, with 18 bases separating them. The CDR3 contains 15 residues. Sample-barcoded 5' priming and a J-beta primer mix drove a second PCR of about 6 to 12 cycles. A 12-random-nucleotide template-switch adaptor tagged each cDNA molecule. Every sample gave at least 2.5 million paired-end reads containing CDR3. MiXCR, applied by TCRdb to the 5' RACE reads, yields one record per CDR3 protein. This sample has some 1.5 million distinct CDR3 sequences; approximately 39% occur once, and the top ten carry 4%.

This receptor was obtained from a young woman in good health. The rearrangement links TRBV7-2 to TRBJ2-7; possible D gene TRBD1, 6 bases. The specimen sequenced was blood. CDR3 protein: CASSQNGQNWYEQYF. CDR3 in DNA: TGTGCCAGCAGCCAAAACGGACAGAACTGGTACGAGCAGTACTTC.